The present T cell receptor (beta chain) was sequenced within a study of T cells in Graves' hyperthyroidism and ophthalmopathy. Thyroid ultrasound, orbital computed tomography, clinical symptoms, and serum thyroxine and TRAb underpinned diagnoses. RNA transcripts served as the template for amplifying TCR beta CDR3 regions. The TCR CDR3 was amplified in a first-round RT-PCR using the HTBI primer set. Each CDR3 protein gets one entry after TCRdb re-called the multiplex PCR reads with MiXCR. The sample records roughly 380,000 distinct CDR3 sequences, about 14% being singletons. This clonotype was seen at least ten times. This CDR3 comprises 13 residues. Germline assignment: CDR1 MDHEN and CDR2 SYDVKM. Deletions cut 6 bases from V and 8 bases from J, with 16 bases between.

The specimen sequenced was blood. This chain connects TRBV28 to TRBJ1-2, with D possibly matching TRBD1 (5 bases). The TCR sequence derives from a woman in her sixties with Graves' hyperthyroidism. In DNA, the CDR3 is TGTGCCAGCAGCCCCTACGAGGGGTTAGGCTACACCTTC. The encoded protein is CASSPYEGLGYTF.